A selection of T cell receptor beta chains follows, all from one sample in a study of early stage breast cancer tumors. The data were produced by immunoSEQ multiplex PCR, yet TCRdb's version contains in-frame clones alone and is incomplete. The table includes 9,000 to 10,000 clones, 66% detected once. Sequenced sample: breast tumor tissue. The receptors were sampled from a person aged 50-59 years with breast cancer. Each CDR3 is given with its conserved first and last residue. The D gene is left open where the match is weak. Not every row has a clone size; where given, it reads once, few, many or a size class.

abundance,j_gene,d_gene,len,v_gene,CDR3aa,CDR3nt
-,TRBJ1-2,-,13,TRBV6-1,CASSEIPPALYTF,TGTGCCAGCAGTGAAATACCACCTGCTCTCTACACCTTC
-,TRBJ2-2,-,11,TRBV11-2,CASSLSGELFF,TGTGCCAGCAGCTTATCCGGGGAGCTGTTTTTT
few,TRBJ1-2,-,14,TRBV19,CASTESGGHHGYTF,TGTGCCAGTACCGAATCGGGCGGGCATCATGGCTACACCTTC
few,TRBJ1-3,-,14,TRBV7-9,CASSLTQGGNTIYF,TGTGCCAGCAGCTTGACCCAGGGGGGAAACACCATATATTTT
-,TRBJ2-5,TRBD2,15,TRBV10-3,CAISDLLAGQETQYF,TGTGCCATCAGTGATTTACTAGCGGGACAAGAGACCCAGTACTTC
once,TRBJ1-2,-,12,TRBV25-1,CASLQGRGGYTF,TGTGCCAGCCTACAGGGTCGAGGGGGCTACACCTTC
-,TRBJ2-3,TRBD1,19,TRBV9,CASSVGTGVPRRSTDTQYF,TGTGCCAGCAGCGTAGGGACAGGCGTCCCTCGGCGGAGCACAGATACGCAGTATTTT
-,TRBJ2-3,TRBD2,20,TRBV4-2,CASSHEPGLAGKVSTDTQYF,TGTGCCAGCAGCCACGAACCGGGACTAGCGGGAAAAGTTAGCACAGATACGCAGTATTTT
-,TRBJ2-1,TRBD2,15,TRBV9,CASSFLAGVDDEQFF,TGTGCCAGCAGCTTTCTAGCGGGAGTAGATGATGAGCAGTTCTTC
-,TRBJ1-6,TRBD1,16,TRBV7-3,CASSLYSTGAGSPLHF,TGTGCCAGCAGCTTATACTCGACAGGGGCAGGCTCACCCCTCCACTTT
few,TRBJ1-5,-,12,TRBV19,CASKRGNQPQHF,TGTGCCAGTAAGAGGGGCAATCAGCCCCAGCATTTT
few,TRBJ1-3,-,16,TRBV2,CASSVGALSSGNTIYF,TGTGCCAGCAGTGTGGGGGCCCTGAGCTCTGGAAACACCATATATTTT
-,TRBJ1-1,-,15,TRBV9,CASSVEGQGFTEAFF,TGTGCCAGCAGCGTCGAAGGGCAGGGGTTCACTGAAGCTTTCTTT
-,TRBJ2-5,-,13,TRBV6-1,CASNGRIQETQYF,TGTGCCAGCAACGGACGGATCCAAGAGACCCAGTACTTC
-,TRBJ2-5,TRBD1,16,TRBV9,CASSTRQGLEPETQYF,TGTGCCAGCAGCACTCGACAGGGCCTAGAGCCGGAGACCCAGTACTTC
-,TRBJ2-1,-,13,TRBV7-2,CASSLVSVSEQFF,TGTGCCAGCAGCTTAGTTTCGGTGAGTGAGCAGTTCTTC
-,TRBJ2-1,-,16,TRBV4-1,CASSPLSGVSYNEQFF,TGCGCCAGCAGCCCCCTCTCGGGGGTCTCCTACAATGAGCAGTTCTTC
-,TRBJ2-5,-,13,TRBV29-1,CSVPRGGLGTQYF,TGCAGCGTCCCCAGGGGGGGCCTAGGGACCCAGTACTTC
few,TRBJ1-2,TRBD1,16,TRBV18,CASSPPWDRGWDGYTF,TGTGCCAGCTCACCACCCTGGGACAGGGGATGGGATGGCTACACCTTC
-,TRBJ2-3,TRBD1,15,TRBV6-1,CASSEGTGDTDTQYF,TGTGCCAGCAGTGAAGGGACAGGGGACACAGATACGCAGTATTTT
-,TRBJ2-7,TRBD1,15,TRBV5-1,CASSWDREVSYEQYF,TGCGCCAGCAGCTGGGACAGGGAGGTCTCCTACGAGCAGTACTTC
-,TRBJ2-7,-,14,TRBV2,CASSGQRNSYEQYF,TGTGCCAGCAGTGGACAGCGGAATTCCTACGAGCAGTACTTC
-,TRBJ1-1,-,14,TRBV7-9,CASKKTGENTEAFF,TGTGCCAGCAAGAAGACAGGAGAGAACACTGAAGCTTTCTTT
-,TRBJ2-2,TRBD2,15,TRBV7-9,CASSPAGGDTGELFF,TGTGCCAGCAGCCCCGCGGGGGGCGATACCGGGGAGCTGTTTTTT
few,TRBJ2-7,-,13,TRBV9,CASSDPVSYEQYF,TGTGCCAGCAGCGACCCGGTGAGCTACGAGCAGTACTTC
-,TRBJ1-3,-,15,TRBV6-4,CASSDGEAPGNTIYF,TGTGCCAGCAGTGACGGTGAAGCCCCGGGAAACACCATATATTTT
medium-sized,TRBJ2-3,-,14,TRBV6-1,CASSSKTSTDTQYF,TGTGCCAGCAGCTCTAAAACTAGCACAGATACGCAGTATTTT
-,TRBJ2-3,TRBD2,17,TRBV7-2,CASSLDPAGVDLATQYF,TGTGCCAGCAGCTTAGATCCAGCGGGAGTCGATCTTGCTACGCAGTATTTT
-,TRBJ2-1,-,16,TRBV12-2,CASRDRGGPVGNEQFF,TGTGCAAGTCGGGACAGGGGGGGGCCCGTGGGCAATGAGCAGTTCTTC
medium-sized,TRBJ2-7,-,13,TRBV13,CASSQGITYEQYF,TGTGCCAGCAGCCAGGGGATTACCTACGAGCAGTACTTC
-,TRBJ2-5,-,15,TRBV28,CASSGSLGPQETQYF,TGTGCCAGCAGTGGATCGTTAGGGCCCCAAGAGACCCAGTACTTC
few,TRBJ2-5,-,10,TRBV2,CASREETQYF,TGTGCCTCAAGAGAGGAGACCCAGTACTTC
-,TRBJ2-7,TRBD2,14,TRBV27,CASSFASGRYEQYF,TGTGCCAGCAGTTTTGCTAGCGGGAGGTACGAGCAGTACTTC
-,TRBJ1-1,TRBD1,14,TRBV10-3,CAISETGGNTEAFF,TGTGCCATCAGTGAGACAGGGGGGAACACTGAAGCTTTCTTT
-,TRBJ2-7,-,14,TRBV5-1,CASSLGDTRNEQYF,TGCGCCAGCAGCTTAGGGGACACTCGAAACGAGCAGTACTTC
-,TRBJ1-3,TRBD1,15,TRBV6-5,CASSRDRGSGNTIYF,TGTGCCAGCAGCCGGGACAGGGGTTCTGGAAACACCATATATTTT
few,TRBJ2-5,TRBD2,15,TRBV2,CASSEGAGGGETQYF,TGTGCCAGCAGTGAAGGGGCGGGAGGGGGAGAGACCCAGTACTTC